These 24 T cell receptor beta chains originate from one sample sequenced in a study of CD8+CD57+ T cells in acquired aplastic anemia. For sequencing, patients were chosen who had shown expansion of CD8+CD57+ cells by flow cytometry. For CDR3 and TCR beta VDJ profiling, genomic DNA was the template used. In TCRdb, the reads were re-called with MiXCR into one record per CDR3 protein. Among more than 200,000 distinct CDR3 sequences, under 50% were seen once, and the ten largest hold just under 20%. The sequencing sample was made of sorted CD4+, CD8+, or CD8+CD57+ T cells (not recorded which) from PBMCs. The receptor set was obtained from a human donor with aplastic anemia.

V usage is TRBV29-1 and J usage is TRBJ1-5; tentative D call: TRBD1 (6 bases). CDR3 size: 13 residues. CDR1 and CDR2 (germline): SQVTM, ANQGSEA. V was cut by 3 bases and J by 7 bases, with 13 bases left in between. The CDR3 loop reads CSVDLGAGQPQHF. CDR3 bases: TGCAGCGTTGATTTGGGGGCGGGACAGCCCCAGCATTTT.

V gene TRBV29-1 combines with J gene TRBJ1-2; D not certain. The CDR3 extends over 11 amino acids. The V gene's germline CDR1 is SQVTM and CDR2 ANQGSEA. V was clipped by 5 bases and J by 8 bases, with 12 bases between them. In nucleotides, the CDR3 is TGCAGCGTTTTACGTAAGGGAGGCTACACCTTC. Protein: CSVLRKGGYTF.

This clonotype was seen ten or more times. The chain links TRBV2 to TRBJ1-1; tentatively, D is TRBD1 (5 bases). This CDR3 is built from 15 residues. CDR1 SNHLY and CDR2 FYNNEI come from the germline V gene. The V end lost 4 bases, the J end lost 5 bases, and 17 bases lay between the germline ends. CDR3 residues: CASSARQPFNTEAFF. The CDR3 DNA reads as TGTGCCAGCAGTGCACGACAGCCGTTTAATACTGAAGCTTTCTTT.

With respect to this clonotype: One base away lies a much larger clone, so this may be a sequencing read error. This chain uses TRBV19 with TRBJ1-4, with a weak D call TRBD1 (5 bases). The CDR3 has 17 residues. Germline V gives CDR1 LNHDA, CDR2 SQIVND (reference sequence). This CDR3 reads CASSVDGREATNEKLFF. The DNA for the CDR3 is TGTGCCAGTAGTGTAGATGGCAGGGAAGCAACTAATGAAAAACTGTTTTTT.

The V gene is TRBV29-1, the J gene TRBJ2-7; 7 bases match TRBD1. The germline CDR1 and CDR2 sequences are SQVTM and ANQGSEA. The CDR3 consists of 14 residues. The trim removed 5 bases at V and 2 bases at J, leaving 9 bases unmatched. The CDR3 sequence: CSVRRTGATYEQYF. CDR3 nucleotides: TGCAGCGTTAGAAGGACAGGTGCGACCTACGAGCAGTACTTC.

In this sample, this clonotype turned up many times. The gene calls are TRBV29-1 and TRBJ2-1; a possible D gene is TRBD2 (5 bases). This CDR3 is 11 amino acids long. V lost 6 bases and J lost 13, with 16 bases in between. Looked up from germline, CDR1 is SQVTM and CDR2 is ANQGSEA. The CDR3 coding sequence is TGCAGCGTGGAGGAGGCATTAGGTCAGTTCTTC. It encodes CSVEEALGQFF.

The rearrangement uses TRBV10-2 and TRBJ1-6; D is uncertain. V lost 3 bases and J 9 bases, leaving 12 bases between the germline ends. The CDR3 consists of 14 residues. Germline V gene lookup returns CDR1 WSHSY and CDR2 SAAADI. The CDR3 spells CASSEGRIVSPLHF. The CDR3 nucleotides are TGCGCCAGCAGTGAAGGCAGGATAGTTTCACCCCTCCACTTT.

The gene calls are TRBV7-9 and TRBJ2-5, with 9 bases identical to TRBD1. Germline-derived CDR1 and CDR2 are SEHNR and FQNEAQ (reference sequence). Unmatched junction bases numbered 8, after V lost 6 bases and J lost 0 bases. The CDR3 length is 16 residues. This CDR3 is CASRSKWDRDQETQYF. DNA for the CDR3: TGTGCCAGCAGGTCTAAGTGGGACAGGGACCAAGAGACCCAGTACTTC.

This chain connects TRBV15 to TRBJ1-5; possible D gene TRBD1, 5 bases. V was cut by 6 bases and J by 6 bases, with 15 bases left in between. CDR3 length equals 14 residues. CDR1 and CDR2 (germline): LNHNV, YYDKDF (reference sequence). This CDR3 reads CATSSQGSGQPQHF. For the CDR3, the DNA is TGTGCCACCAGTTCTCAGGGTTCGGGTCAGCCCCAGCATTTT.

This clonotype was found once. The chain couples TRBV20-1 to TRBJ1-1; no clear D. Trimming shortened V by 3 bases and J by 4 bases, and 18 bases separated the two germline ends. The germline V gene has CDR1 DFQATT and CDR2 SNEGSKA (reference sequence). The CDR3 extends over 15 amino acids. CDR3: CSARIPAEVGTEAFF. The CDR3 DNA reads TGCAGTGCTAGGATCCCGGCAGAGGTGGGCACTGAAGCTTTCTTT.

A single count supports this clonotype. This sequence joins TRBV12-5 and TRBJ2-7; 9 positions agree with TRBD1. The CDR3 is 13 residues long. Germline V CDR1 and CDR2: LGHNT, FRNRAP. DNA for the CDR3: TGTGCCAGCAGTTCCGGACAGGGGAGAGAGCAGTACTTC. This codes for CASSSGQGREQYF.

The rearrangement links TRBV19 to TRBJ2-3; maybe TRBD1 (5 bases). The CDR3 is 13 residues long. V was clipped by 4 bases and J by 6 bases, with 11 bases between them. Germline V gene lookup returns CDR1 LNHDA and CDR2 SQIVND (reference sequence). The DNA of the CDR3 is TGTGCCAGTAGTAAGACAGTGTATGATACGCAGTATTTT. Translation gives CASSKTVYDTQYF.

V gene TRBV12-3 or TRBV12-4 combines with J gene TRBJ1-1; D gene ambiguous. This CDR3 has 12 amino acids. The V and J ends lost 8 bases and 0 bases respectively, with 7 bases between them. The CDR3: CASGQMNTEAFF. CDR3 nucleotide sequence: TGTGCCAGCGGGCAGATGAACACTGAAGCTTTCTTT.

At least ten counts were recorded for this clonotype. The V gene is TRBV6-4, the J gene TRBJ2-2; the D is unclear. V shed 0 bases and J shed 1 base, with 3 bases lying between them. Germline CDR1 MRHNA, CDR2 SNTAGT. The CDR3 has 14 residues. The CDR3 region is CASSDSRNTGELFF. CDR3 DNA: TGTGCCAGCAGTGACTCCCGGAACACCGGGGAGCTGTTTTTT.

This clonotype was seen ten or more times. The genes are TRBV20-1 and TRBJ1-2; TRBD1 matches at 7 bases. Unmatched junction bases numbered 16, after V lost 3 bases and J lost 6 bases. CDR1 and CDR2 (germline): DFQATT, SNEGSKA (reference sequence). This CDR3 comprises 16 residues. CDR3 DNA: TGCAGTGCTAGGGAGGCCGGGTCAGGGGGAGGTAATGGCTACACCTTC. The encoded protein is CSAREAGSGGGNGYTF.

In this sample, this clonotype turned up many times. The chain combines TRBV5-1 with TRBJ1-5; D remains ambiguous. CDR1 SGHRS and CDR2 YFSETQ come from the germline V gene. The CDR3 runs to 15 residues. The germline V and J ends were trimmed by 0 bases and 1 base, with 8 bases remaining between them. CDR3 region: CASSLDGVSNQPQHF. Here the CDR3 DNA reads TGCGCCAGCAGCTTGGATGGGGTCAGCAATCAGCCCCAGCATTTT.

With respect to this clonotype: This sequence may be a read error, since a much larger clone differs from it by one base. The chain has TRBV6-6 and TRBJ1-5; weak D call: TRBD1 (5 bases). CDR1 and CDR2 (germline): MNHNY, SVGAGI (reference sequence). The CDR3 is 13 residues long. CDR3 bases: TGTGCCAGCAGTGGGGCTCATGGTCAGCTCCAGCATTTT. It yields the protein CASSGAHGQLQHF.

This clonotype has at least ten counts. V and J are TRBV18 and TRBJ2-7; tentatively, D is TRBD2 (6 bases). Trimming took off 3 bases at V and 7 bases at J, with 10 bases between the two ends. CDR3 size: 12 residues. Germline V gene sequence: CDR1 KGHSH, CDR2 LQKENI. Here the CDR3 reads CASSPRGGEQYF. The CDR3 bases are TGTGCCAGCTCACCCCGCGGAGGGGAGCAGTACTTC. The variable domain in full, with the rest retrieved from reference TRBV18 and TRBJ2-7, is NAGVMQNPRHLVRRRGQEARLRCSPMKGHSHVYWYRQLPEEGLKFMVYLQKENIIDESGMPKERFSAEFPKEGPSILRIQQVVRGDSAAYFCASSPRGGEQYFGPGTRLTVT.

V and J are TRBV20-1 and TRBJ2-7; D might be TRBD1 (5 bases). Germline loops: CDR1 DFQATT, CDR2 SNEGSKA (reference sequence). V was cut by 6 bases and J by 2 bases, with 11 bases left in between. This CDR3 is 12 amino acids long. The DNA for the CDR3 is TGCAGTGCCCCGTCAGGGACCTACGAGCAGTACTTC. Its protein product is CSAPSGTYEQYF.

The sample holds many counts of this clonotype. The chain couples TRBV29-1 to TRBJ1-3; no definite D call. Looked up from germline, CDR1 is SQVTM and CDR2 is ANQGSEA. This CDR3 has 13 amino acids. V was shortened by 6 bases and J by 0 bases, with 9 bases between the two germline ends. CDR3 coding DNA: TGCAGCGTCGTACAGAGCTCTGGAAACACCATATATTTT. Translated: CSVVQSSGNTIYF.

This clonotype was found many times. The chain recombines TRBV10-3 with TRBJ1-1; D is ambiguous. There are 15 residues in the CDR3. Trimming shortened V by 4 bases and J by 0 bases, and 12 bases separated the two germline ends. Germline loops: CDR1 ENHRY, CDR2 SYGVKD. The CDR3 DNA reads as TGTGCCATCAGTGTCCACGACTCCATGAACACTGAAGCTTTCTTT. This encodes CAISVHDSMNTEAFF.

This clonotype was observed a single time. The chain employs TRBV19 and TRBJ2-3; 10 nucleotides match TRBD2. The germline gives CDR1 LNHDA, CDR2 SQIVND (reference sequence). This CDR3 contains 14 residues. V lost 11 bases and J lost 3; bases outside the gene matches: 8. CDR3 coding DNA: TGTGCCGCTTCAGAGACTAGCGGGACAGATACGCAGTATTTT. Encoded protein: CAASETSGTDTQYF.

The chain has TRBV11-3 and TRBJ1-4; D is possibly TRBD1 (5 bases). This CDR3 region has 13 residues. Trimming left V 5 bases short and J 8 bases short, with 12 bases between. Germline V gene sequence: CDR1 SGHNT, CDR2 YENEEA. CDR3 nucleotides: TGTGCCAGCAGCAAGGGGAACGGGGAAAAACTGTTTTTT. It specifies CASSKGNGEKLFF.

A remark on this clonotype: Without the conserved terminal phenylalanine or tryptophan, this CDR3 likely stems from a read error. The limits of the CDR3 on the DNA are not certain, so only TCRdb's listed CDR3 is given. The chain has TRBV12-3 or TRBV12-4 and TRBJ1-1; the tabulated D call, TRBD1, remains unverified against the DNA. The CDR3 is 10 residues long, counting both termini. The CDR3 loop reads CASSLRGSTS.